This T cell receptor (beta chain) appears in the sequencing data of a study of blood T cell repertoires in COVID-19 (dated by TCRdb to the early 2020s). Context from the whole study: The collaborator samples originated in the United States, Italy and Spain and spanned the acute and convalescent phases of COVID-19. The prospective study material was composed of cDNA or gDNA derived from T cells, B-cell-depleted T cells, or PBMCs. Subjects who had been exposed to COVID-19, were actively infected with it, or had recovered from it provided the deeply sampled blood TCRbeta repertoires that made up the dataset. The repertoires were released in a freely available public database meant as a resource for research on the immune response to SARS-CoV-2. Samples came from the ongoing ImmuneRACE study (first 160 participants) plus 1,254 subjects from 6 global collaborators. Nearly every sample came with metadata listing a de-identified subject ID, COVID-19 status, age in years and sex. Where HLA class I and class II types were available, the types were taken from metadata supplied by the sample provider, not from assay-based typing. Findings and caveats that apply to the study as a whole: The amount of clinical and demographic metadata varied by source and participant and was provided uncurated.

TCRbeta CDR3 regions were amplified from genomic DNA by means of the immunoSEQ Assay, a bias-controlled multiplex PCR. In the original analysis: The number of nucleated cells in each sample was estimated by amplification of reference gene primers within the assay. To quantify the absolute abundance of each unique TCRbeta CDR3 rearrangement, sequence reads were collapsed and filtered. For each sample, productive Simpson clonality was calculated as the square root of Simpson's diversity index over productive rearrangements. Here the immuneACCESS table is served through TCRdb, limited to in-frame sequences with V and J called. Missing clones are a known gap in these copies; in checked studies unresolved V genes cover under half, and the rest lacks a known reason. Clone size and V and J calls were adopted from that table, with D and trimming inferred from the DNA. The sample profile shows 360,000 or so clones; roughly nine tenths of them were found once. The top ten clones comprise 3.9% of the sample.

As regards this clone: This clone's antigen is unknown. No qualities accompany the bases; no much larger clone lies one base away.

One collaborating source in Seattle enrolled patients during active infection and followed them longitudinally through the course of disease. The collaborating institutions used their own protocols to collect whole blood in K2EDTA tubes. For TCRbeta analysis, collaborators shipped samples as frozen whole blood, isolated PBMCs, or DNA extracted from either of those sample types. The sequence derives from an older woman with COVID-19, enrolled during active disease. Specimen: peripheral blood.

The CDR3 sequence is CASTSSGNTIYF. The nucleotide sequence reads as follows: TGTGCCAGCACCAGCTCTGGAAACACCATATATTTT. The chain uses TRBV12-3 or TRBV12-4 and TRBJ1-3, with the D gene too uncertain to name. Trimming removed 7 bases from V and 0 bases from J, leaving 4 bases between the germline ends. Including the terminal cysteine and phenylalanine, the CDR3 comprises 12 residues. CDR3 DNA only is kept here, 36 bases in frame from base 1.